This TCR beta chain was profiled in a study of Graves' ophthalmopathy and Graves' hyperthyroidism. Study-level results: Distinction of ophthalmopathy from stable hyperthyroidism by a 13-signature model reached 87.88% sensitivity and 75% to 83% specificity. Blood also carried most expanded thyroid clonotypes exceeding 0.001 frequency. The model flagged ophthalmopathy progression at about 68% sensitivity and 72% to 75% specificity.

This CDR3 is 15 amino acids long. Germline CDR1 and CDR2: LGHDT and YNNKEL (reference sequence). V was clipped by 0 bases and J by 7 bases, with 13 bases between them. Amplified TCR beta CDR3 regions were obtained using RNA transcripts as template. HTBI primers were employed in first-round RT-PCR, then a second-round multiplex PCR followed. TCRdb reprocessed the multiplex PCR reads with MiXCR, giving one entry per CDR3 protein. The table lists roughly 600,000 distinct CDR3 sequences, about two fifths of them singletons, with about 4% in the top ten. No donor had other autoimmune disease, uncontrolled infection, pregnancy or lactation. With regard to this clonotype: Antigen unknown.

V is TRBV3-1 and J is TRBJ1-5; no firm D call. This receptor was taken from an adult man with Graves' hyperthyroidism. The source material was peripheral blood or thyroid tissue (not recorded which). CDR3 region: CASSQDPTAAQPQHF. The DNA for the CDR3 is TGTGCCAGCAGCCAAGATCCTACAGCCGCCCAGCCCCAGCATTTT.